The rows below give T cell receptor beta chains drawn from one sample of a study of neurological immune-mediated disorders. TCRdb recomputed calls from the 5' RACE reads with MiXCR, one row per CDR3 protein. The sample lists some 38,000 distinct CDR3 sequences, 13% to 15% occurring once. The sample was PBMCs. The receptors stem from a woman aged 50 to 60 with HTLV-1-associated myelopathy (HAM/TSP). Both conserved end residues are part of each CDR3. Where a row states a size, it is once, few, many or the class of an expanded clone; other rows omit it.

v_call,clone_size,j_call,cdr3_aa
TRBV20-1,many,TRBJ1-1,CSADPGGDTEAFF
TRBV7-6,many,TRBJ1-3,CASSVTTGGSRSGNTIYF
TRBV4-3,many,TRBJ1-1,CASSQDGTQNTEAFF
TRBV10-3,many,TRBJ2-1,CAIKGLTNEQFF
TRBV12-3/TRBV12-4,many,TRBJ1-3,CASSLVTGSGNTIYF
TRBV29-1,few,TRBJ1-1,CSVGQVLNTEAFF
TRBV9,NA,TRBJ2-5,CASSVDGDFQETQYF
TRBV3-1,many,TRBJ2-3,CASSQGQRRTDTQYF
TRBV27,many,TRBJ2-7,CASSLTGTGRYEQYF
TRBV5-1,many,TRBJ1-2,CASSLSVWSDGYTF
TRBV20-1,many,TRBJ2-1,CSARARTSFNEQFF
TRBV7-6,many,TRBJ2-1,CASSLKFWGNEQFF
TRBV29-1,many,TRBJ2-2,CSVESGGSRGGELFF
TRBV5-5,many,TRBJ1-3,CASSLGGSFSGNTIYF
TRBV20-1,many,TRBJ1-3,CSAREGQVEDTIYF
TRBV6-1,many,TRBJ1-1,CASSGSGQPGTEAFF
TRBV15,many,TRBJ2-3,CATSRERKGSGDTQYF
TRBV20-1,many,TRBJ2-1,CSAGTSGGHSYNEQFF
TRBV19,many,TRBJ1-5,CASSIGRERNQPQHF
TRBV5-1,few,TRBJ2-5,CASSPSSPTQETQYF
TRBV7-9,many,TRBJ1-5,CASSSAGNGPQHF
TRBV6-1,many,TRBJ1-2,CASSERGDYGYTF
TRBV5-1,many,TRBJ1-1,CASSLRGGTEAFF
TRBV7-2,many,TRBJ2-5,CASSFSGNQETQYF
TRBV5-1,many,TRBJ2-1,CASSHRTGVNEQFF
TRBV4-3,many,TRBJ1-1,CASSQVGRTEAFF
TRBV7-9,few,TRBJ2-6,CASSLAGTHSGANVLTF
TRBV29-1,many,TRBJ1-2,CSVGRVGRGQDYGYTF
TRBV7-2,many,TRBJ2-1,CASSLLGQGYNEQFF
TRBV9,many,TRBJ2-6,CASSVGLRGHLSSGANVLTF
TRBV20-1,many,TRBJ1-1,CSATLRVGASEAFF
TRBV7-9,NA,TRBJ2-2,CASIQEVGGTGELFF
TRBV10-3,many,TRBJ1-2,CAISESSAPGGYGYTF
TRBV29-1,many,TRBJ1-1,CSVGTGGNTEAFF
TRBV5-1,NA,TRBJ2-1,CASSPDPDNEQFF